The clone carrying this T cell receptor beta chain was recorded many times. Looked up from germline, CDR1 is LNHDA and CDR2 is SQIVND (reference sequence). The germline V and J ends were trimmed by 0 bases and 7 bases, with 12 bases remaining between them. The length of the CDR3 is 14 residues. This sample is drawn from a study of Graves' ophthalmopathy and Graves' hyperthyroidism. Amplified TCR beta CDR3 regions were obtained using RNA transcripts as template. An opening RT-PCR round employed HTBI primers and preceded a second-round multiplex PCR. Each CDR3 protein gets one entry after TCRdb re-called the multiplex PCR reads with MiXCR. This sample has hundreds of thousands of distinct CDR3 sequences, with about 20% found just once.

The chain combines TRBV19 with TRBJ2-5; a possible D gene is TRBD2 (6 bases). The specimen was peripheral blood. The sequence was collected from a woman aged 18-29 years with stable Graves' hyperthyroidism. Some clones in this sample may be carry-over from other donors' samples. This CDR3 is CASSIDPGTGTQYF. CDR3 DNA: TGTGCCAGTAGTATAGACCCTGGGACTGGGACCCAGTACTTC.